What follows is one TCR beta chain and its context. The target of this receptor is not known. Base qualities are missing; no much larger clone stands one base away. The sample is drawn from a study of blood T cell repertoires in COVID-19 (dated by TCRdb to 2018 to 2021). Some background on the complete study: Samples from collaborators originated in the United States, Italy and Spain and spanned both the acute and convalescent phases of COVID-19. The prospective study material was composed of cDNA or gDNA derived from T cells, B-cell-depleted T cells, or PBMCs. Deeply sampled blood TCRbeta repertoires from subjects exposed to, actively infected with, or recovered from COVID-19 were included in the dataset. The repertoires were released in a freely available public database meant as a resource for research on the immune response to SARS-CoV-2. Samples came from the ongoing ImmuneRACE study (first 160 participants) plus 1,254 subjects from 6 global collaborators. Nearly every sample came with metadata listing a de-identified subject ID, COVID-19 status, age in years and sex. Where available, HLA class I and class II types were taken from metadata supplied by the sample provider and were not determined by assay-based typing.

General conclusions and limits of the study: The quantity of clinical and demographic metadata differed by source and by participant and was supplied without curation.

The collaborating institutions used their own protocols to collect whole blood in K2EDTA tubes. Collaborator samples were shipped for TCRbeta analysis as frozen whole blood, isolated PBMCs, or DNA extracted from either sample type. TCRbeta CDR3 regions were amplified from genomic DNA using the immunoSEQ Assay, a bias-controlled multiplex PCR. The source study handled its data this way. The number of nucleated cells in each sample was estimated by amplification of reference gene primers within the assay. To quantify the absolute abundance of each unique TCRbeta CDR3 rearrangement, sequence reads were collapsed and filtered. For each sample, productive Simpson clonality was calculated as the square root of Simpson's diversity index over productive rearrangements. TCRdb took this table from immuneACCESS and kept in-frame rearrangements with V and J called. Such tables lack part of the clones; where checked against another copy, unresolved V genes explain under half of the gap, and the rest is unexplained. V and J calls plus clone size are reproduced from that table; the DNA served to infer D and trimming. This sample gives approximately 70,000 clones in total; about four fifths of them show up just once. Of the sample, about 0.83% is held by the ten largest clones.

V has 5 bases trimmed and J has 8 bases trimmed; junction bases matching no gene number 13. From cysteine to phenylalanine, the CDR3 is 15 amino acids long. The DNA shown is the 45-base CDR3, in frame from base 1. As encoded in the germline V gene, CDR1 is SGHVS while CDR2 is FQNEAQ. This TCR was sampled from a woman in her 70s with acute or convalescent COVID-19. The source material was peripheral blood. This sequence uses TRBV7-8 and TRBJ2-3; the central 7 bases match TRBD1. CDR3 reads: CASSRSRTGLGTQYF. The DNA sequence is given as TGTGCCAGCAGCCGTTCTCGGACAGGTTTGGGTACGCAGTATTTT.